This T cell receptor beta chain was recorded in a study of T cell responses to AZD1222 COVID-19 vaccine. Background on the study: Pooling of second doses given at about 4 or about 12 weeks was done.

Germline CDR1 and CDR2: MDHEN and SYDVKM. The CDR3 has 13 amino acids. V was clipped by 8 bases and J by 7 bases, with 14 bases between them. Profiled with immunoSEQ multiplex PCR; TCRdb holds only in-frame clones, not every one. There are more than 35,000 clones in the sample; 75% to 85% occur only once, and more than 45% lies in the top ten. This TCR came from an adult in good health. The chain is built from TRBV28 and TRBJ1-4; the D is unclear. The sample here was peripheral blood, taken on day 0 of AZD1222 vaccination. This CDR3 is CASGGFTAEKLFF. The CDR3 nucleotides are TGTGCCAGCGGAGGTTTCACGGCTGAAAAACTGTTTTTT.